This TCR beta chain stems from a study of beta chain features in type 1 diabetes. A heparinised blood draw that averaged roughly 120 mL was obtained once from each donor. As every portion of the isolated RNA was reverse transcribed, the sequencing read expressed TCRB transcripts. The data were produced by immunoSEQ multiplex PCR, yet TCRdb's version contains in-frame clones alone and is incomplete. The sample lists hundreds of thousands of clones; around an eighth were seen once. The germline gives CDR1 MNHNS, CDR2 SASEGT. V gave up 0 bases and J gave up 3 bases, with 14 bases separating them. CDR3 length: 16 amino acids. This clone appeared a few times. Its specificity is unknown. Findings and limits, study-wide: Type 1 diabetes patients showed a moderate but significant shortening of TCRB CDR3s in all four CD4+ subsets.

The specimen sequenced was naive CD4+ T cells from blood. The sequence was collected from a man in his late teens or twenties with type 1 diabetes. The chain is built from TRBV6-1 and TRBJ1-2, with TRBD1 as a possible D gene (6 bases). The CDR3 DNA follows: TGTGCCAGCAGTGAAGCCGGGGGGCAGGGTTACTATGGCTACACCTTC. Amino acid sequence: CASSEAGGQGYYGYTF.